This paragraph covers one T cell receptor (beta chain) sequence. This sample is drawn from a study of T cell responses to AZD1222 COVID-19 vaccine. The wider study: Analyses pooled second doses at about 4 or about 12 weeks.

The CDR3 loop spans 15 amino acids. Germline CDR1 is MNHEY and CDR2 is SMNVEV (reference sequence). With 5 bases removed from V and 0 bases from J, the gap between germline ends came to 12 bases. Measured with immunoSEQ multiplex PCR; TCRdb has only the in-frame clones, and not every one. This table holds roughly 150,000 clones, approximately 90% found once. The specimen comprised peripheral blood, sampled on day 0 of AZD1222 vaccination. This rearrangement joins TRBV27 to TRBJ2-3, with D uncertain. This receptor was obtained from an adult in good health. The CDR3 coding sequence is TGTGCCAGCAGTCCCTGGACCGGGAGCACAGATACGCAGTATTTT. Translation: CASSPWTGSTDTQYF.